The 10 T cell receptor beta chains presented below share a single source sample, sequenced in a study of tumor and adjacent non-tumor tissue in lung cancer. RNA was extracted from bulk tissue without any cell sorting. TCRbeta libraries were built with three rounds of nested PCR, modified from ARM-PCR. TCRdb re-analysed the multiplex PCR reads in MiXCR, keeping a single row per CDR3 protein. Of tens of thousands of distinct CDR3 sequences listed, 65% to 75% were seen once; the top ten hold approximately 16%. Sequencing was done on a sample of lung tumor tissue. The origin of the receptors is a man between 60 and 75 years old with non-small cell lung cancer.

Comment on this clonotype: This may come from a read error, since a much larger clone is one base off. J is TRBJ2-7 and V is TRBV6-5, with D unresolved. Trimming removed 7 bases from V and 3 bases from J, with 13 bases in between. This CDR3 has 13 amino acids. In germline, CDR1 is MNHEY, CDR2 SVGAGI. CDR3: CASKSRARYEQYF. The CDR3 DNA reads as TGTGCCAGCAAGTCGAGAGCCCGCTACGAGCAGTACTTC.

Regarding this clonotype: This may be a read error: a much more frequent sequence differs by one nucleotide. This sequence joins TRBV28 and TRBJ2-7; tentatively, D is TRBD2 (6 bases). Deletions cut 7 bases from V and 2 bases from J, with 12 bases between. Germline assignment: CDR1 MDHEN and CDR2 SYDVKM. This CDR3 spans 13 amino acids. The CDR3, as DNA: TGTGCCAGCAACCGGGAGCCTACCTACGAGCAGTACTTC. Encoded protein: CASNREPTYEQYF.

The V gene is TRBV20-1, the J gene TRBJ2-5; D call uncertain. The CDR3 length is 12 residues. In germline, CDR1 is DFQATT, CDR2 SNEGSKA (reference sequence). V was shortened by 4 bases and J by 3 bases, with 9 bases between the two germline ends. The CDR3 loop is CSAISVEETQYF. The CDR3 region has the DNA TGCAGTGCTATATCGGTAGAAGAGACCCAGTACTTC.

Note on this clonotype: This is likely a read error, given that the CDR3 carries no conserved phenylalanine or tryptophan at its end. V usage is TRBV6-2 or TRBV6-3 and J usage is TRBJ1-5, with TRBD1 as a possible D gene (6 bases). The V gene's germline CDR1 is MNHEY and CDR2 SVGEGT. The CDR3 has 16 residues. The CDR3 sequence is CASRQRGGLSNQHQHL. CDR3 coding DNA: TGTGCCAGCAGACAAAGAGGGGGTTTAAGCAATCAGCACCAGCATTTA.

V and J are TRBV5-6 and TRBJ2-3, with D unresolved. Germline-derived CDR1 and CDR2 are SGHDT and YYEEEE. V lost 4 bases to trimming and J lost 0 bases, with 15 bases between them. CDR3 length: 16 amino acids. CDR3 DNA sequence: TGTGCCAGCAGCACTGGGCCGATTCCTAGCACAGATACGCAGTATTTT. The encoded protein is CASSTGPIPSTDTQYF.

As to this clonotype: With a much larger clone just one base away, this may be a read error. The chain couples TRBV7-9 to TRBJ2-1, with 7 bases identical to TRBD1. The CDR3 is 14 residues long. CDR1 is SEHNR and CDR2 is FQNEAQ in the germline V gene (reference sequence). The CDR3 reads CTSSLLGQGDEQFF. For the CDR3, the DNA is TGTACCAGCAGCTTATTGGGGCAGGGGGATGAGCAGTTCTTC.

This clonotype was detected once. The missing conserved phenylalanine or tryptophan at the end of this CDR3 makes a read error likely. The rearrangement links TRBV10-3 to TRBJ1-1; D is uncertain. V was shortened by 8 bases and J by 1 base, with 11 bases between the two germline ends. From germline, CDR1 is ENHRY and CDR2 SYGVKD. This CDR3 comprises 13 residues. The CDR3 coding sequence is TGTGCCATCGCGGATGGGTGGAACACTGAAGCTTTCCTT. Protein: CAIADGWNTEAFL.

On this clonotype itself: An end of the junction differs from the germline gene, which may be a read error. The V gene is TRBV6-1, the J gene TRBJ2-1, with D perhaps TRBD2 (7 bases). CDR3 length: 14 residues. CDR1 and CDR2 from the germline V gene are MNHNS and SASEGT. The CDR3 loop reads CASIRGGGVNEQLF. The CDR3 nucleotides are TGTGCCAGCATCCGGGGAGGGGGAGTGAATGAGCAGCTATTC.

The chain combines TRBV11-1 with TRBJ2-1; 11 positions agree with TRBD1. Trimming took 6 bases from V and 9 from J; bases not matched to a gene: 7. The germline gives CDR1 SGHAT, CDR2 FQDESV (reference sequence). The CDR3 runs 14 residues. In DNA, the CDR3 is TGTGCCAGCAGTTCCAGGACAGGGGGCCTTGAGCAGTTCTTC. Amino acids: CASSSRTGGLEQFF.

Notes on this clonotype: The junction departs from germline at one end; a sequencing error may be responsible. The rearrangement links TRBV4-2 to TRBJ2-1; weak D call: TRBD2 (6 bases). Germline V lookup: CDR1 LGHNA, CDR2 YNFKEQ. CDR3 length: 17 residues. The CDR3 protein is CASNQVQRSGGQDEQFF. CDR3 nucleotides: TGTGCCAGCAACCAAGTTCAGCGTAGCGGAGGTCAGGATGAGCAGTTCTTC.